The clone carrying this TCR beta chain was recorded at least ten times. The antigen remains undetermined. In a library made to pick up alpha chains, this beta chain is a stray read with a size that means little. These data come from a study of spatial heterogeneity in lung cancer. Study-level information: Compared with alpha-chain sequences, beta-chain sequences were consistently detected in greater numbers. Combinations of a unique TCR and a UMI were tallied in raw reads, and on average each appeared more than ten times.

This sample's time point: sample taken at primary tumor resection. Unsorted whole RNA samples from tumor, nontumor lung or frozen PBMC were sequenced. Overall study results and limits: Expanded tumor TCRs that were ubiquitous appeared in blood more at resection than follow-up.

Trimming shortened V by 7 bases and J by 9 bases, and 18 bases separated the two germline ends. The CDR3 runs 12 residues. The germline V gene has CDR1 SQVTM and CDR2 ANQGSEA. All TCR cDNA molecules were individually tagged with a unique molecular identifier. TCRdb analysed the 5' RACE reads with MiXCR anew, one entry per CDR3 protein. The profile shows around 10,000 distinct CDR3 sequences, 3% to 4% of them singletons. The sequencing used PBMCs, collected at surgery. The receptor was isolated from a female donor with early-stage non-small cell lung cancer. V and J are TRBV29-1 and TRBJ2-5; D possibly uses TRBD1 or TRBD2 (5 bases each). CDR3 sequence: CSEEDGTGAQYF. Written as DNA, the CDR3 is TGCAGCGAAGAGGACGGGACCGGGGCCCAGTACTTC.